One T cell receptor (beta chain) is described in this entry. No cognate antigen has been identified for it. No base quality values were provided; no much bigger clone lies one nucleotide off. This sample is drawn from a study of OX40 agonist ivuxolimab in advanced cancers. Notes on the research overall: Ivuxolimab, which targeted the costimulatory receptor OX40 (CD134), was an agonistic, fully human IgG2 monoclonal antibody. The point of sequencing TCRbeta in the periphery was to test whether ivuxolimab changed TCR sequence diversity and drove clonal T-cell expansion. The monotherapy dose-escalation portion (N = 52 patients) of the phase I ivuxolimab trial is reported in the paper. In the dose-escalation cohort, more than 75% of patients were male, and the mean age was approximately 64 years, with a range of 23 to 79. Patients were allowed to have had prior anti-PD-1, anti-PD-L1 or anti-CTLA-4 therapy, and approximately 40% of the dose-escalation patients had been treated with checkpoint inhibitors. Of the 52 patients in dose escalation, about 20 had hepatocellular carcinoma, some 15 had melanoma, 9 had renal cell carcinoma and 9 had head and neck cancer. Three dose-escalation patients achieved partial responses, one with hepatocellular carcinoma and two with cutaneous melanoma. Intravenous ivuxolimab was administered to patients every 2 weeks at six dose levels: 0.01, 0.1, 0.3, 1.5, 3 and 10 mg/kg. Overall study results and their limits: After ivuxolimab, CD8+ T cells had more expanded clones than CD4+ T cells on average. Partial responders in the 0.1-3.0 mg/kg groups had among the lowest normalized peripheral clonal expansion, especially among CD8+ T cells. At doses from 0.1 to 3.0 mg/kg, clonal expansion was seen in both CD4+ and CD8+ blood T cells between baseline and week 6. The antigen specificity of the clonally expanded peripheral T cells was not determined. Low levels of normalized T-cell clonal expansion were also seen in some patients who did not respond.

Patients with a history of autoimmune disease or receiving systemic immunosuppression were excluded from the trial. In every dose cohort, peripheral blood was drawn for TCR sequencing at baseline, cycle 4 day 1, and cycle 7 day 1. The samples were drawn from a first-in-human, open-label, multicenter phase I dose-escalation trial of ivuxolimab. The trial enrolled adults with locally advanced or metastatic head and neck squamous cell, hepatocellular, melanoma or renal cell carcinoma. CD4+ and CD8+ T cells were sorted separately from peripheral blood before TCR sequencing. Genomic DNA was isolated from the sorted cells so that the TCRbeta CDR3 region could be sequenced. The immunoSEQ Assay was used to sequence the TCRbeta CDR3 regions. TCRdb obtained this table from immuneACCESS and retained in-frame rearrangements with V and J assigned. These tables miss some clones; where compared with another copy, unresolved V genes account for less than half of the shortfall, and the remainder is unexplained. The sample has some 57,000 clones on record, about 89% of them singletons. Approximately 0.99% of the sample lies in the top ten.

Taken from the germline V gene, the CDR1 and CDR2 loops are MGHRA and YSYEKL. Its CDR3 holds 15 amino acids, cysteine through phenylalanine. Of the read, only the CDR3 DNA is kept; its 45 bases are in frame from base 1. V is pared back by 4 bases and J by 0 bases, with 10 bases lying between the germline termini. The sequenced sample was CD4+ or CD8+ T cells sorted from blood, obtained in a trial of the OX40 agonist ivuxolimab. The receptor was isolated from an adult with an advanced solid tumor such as melanoma, head and neck, liver or kidney cancer. The rearrangement joined TRBV4-1 to TRBJ1-5; the D gene assignment is ambiguous. CDR3 protein: CASSLRRDSNQPQHF. The DNA sequence follows: TGCGCCAGCAGCCTAAGGAGGGATAGCAATCAGCCCCAGCATTTT.